The rows below give T cell receptor beta chains drawn from one sample of a study of blood T cell repertoires in COVID-19. This table comes from immunoSEQ multiplex PCR, and its TCRdb copy is limited to in-frame clones, with some not included. The table includes roughly 250,000 clones, approximately 80% detected once. The sequencing input was peripheral blood. The receptors were gathered from a woman older than 75 with acute or convalescent COVID-19. Both conserved end residues are trimmed from each CDR3. The order of the fields is CDR3 length, V gene, D gene, CDR3 protein. A D gene is named only where the DNA matches it firmly.

CDR3 length: 15
V gene: TRBV3-1/TRBV3-2
D gene: .
CDR3 protein: ASSPGGSRPTTDTQY

CDR3 length: 16
V gene: TRBV19
D gene: TRBD1
CDR3 protein: ASSSLGTGGGGNQPQH

CDR3 length: 13
V gene: TRBV19
D gene: .
CDR3 protein: ASSIARGRDSPLH

CDR3 length: 14
V gene: TRBV18
D gene: .
CDR3 protein: ASSPPQGQSRGKLF

CDR3 length: 13
V gene: TRBV4-2
D gene: TRBD1
CDR3 protein: ASSPGTGNQETQY

CDR3 length: 11
V gene: TRBV7-2
D gene: .
CDR3 protein: ASSLPSNYGYT

CDR3 length: 13
V gene: TRBV2
D gene: TRBD1
CDR3 protein: ASRTDRGQFETQY

CDR3 length: 10
V gene: TRBV6-6
D gene: .
CDR3 protein: ASSYSQDTQY

CDR3 length: 10
V gene: TRBV2
D gene: TRBD2
CDR3 protein: ASGLAPKGQY

CDR3 length: 11
V gene: TRBV10-3
D gene: .
CDR3 protein: AISEYQDTEAF

CDR3 length: 12
V gene: TRBV9
D gene: .
CDR3 protein: ASTKGGSYNEQF

CDR3 length: 14
V gene: TRBV18
D gene: .
CDR3 protein: ASSPPSQGNTGELF

CDR3 length: 12
V gene: TRBV18
D gene: .
CDR3 protein: ASSSTVSNSPLH

CDR3 length: 16
V gene: TRBV7-9
D gene: .
CDR3 protein: ASDLRGPTAGPGNTIY

CDR3 length: 12
V gene: TRBV6-5
D gene: TRBD1
CDR3 protein: ASSPGQGRTEAF

CDR3 length: 13
V gene: TRBV18
D gene: TRBD1
CDR3 protein: ASSRDRVNNYGYT

CDR3 length: 11
V gene: TRBV27
D gene: .
CDR3 protein: ASSSRLTDTQY

CDR3 length: 11
V gene: TRBV10-3
D gene: TRBD1
CDR3 protein: AIRPDRGNEQF

CDR3 length: 11
V gene: TRBV7-2
D gene: TRBD1
CDR3 protein: ASSRGQGGKLF

CDR3 length: 14
V gene: TRBV11-2
D gene: TRBD2
CDR3 protein: ASSVPSGGPTDTQY

CDR3 length: 13
V gene: TRBV14
D gene: TRBD1
CDR3 protein: ASSPLGQGNEKLF

CDR3 length: 13
V gene: TRBV5-1
D gene: .
CDR3 protein: ASSLSGSKNQPQH

CDR3 length: 14
V gene: TRBV12-5
D gene: TRBD2
CDR3 protein: ASGFWGGSSYNEQF

CDR3 length: 13
V gene: TRBV7-2
D gene: TRBD1
CDR3 protein: ASSPRTGGHETQY

CDR3 length: 12
V gene: TRBV5-1
D gene: .
CDR3 protein: ASSFGQGGSPLH

CDR3 length: 10
V gene: TRBV5-1
D gene: .
CDR3 protein: ASSLDYRTQY

CDR3 length: 12
V gene: TRBV5-1
D gene: .
CDR3 protein: ASSWDGTQGGLF

CDR3 length: 13
V gene: TRBV27
D gene: .
CDR3 protein: ASSLLSGSPMKQF

CDR3 length: 12
V gene: TRBV19
D gene: TRBD1
CDR3 protein: ATKTDRANYGYT

CDR3 length: 15
V gene: TRBV12-5
D gene: TRBD1
CDR3 protein: ASGLVPGQPNTGELF

CDR3 length: 10
V gene: TRBV6-5
D gene: .
CDR3 protein: ASSPQGYEQY

CDR3 length: 10
V gene: TRBV5-1
D gene: .
CDR3 protein: ASSPLRGTQY

CDR3 length: 13
V gene: TRBV28
D gene: TRBD1
CDR3 protein: ASSRATGGDYGYT

CDR3 length: 13
V gene: TRBV5-1
D gene: .
CDR3 protein: ASSPSTYVNTEAF

CDR3 length: 14
V gene: TRBV6-1
D gene: TRBD1
CDR3 protein: ASSEVRTGWGNTIY

CDR3 length: 13
V gene: TRBV4-1
D gene: TRBD1
CDR3 protein: ASSKLGQGASPLH

CDR3 length: 13
V gene: TRBV9
D gene: TRBD1
CDR3 protein: ASSVGATGIAEAF

CDR3 length: 13
V gene: TRBV28
D gene: TRBD1
CDR3 protein: ASSRDRVANYGYT

CDR3 length: 12
V gene: TRBV5-1
D gene: .
CDR3 protein: ASSPGTSGETQY

CDR3 length: 11
V gene: TRBV2
D gene: .
CDR3 protein: ASSKGGYTEAF

CDR3 length: 15
V gene: TRBV21-1
D gene: .
CDR3 protein: ASSKGTPGQINSPLH

CDR3 length: 14
V gene: TRBV30
D gene: TRBD1
CDR3 protein: AWGRDSSDLTDTQY

CDR3 length: 10
V gene: TRBV12-3/TRBV12-4
D gene: .
CDR3 protein: ASSLVSYEQY

CDR3 length: 11
V gene: TRBV3-1/TRBV3-2
D gene: TRBD1
CDR3 protein: ASSQRQGTEAF